Here is one T cell receptor (beta chain) with its context. What it recognizes is unknown. The sample originates from a study of T-cell reconstitution after alpha-beta-depleted transplantation in children. Regarding the study as a whole: From newly produced T cells came most of the T-cell counts and diversity one year after transplant.

With 4 bases removed from V and 2 bases from J, the gap between germline ends came to 10 bases. Germline CDR1 SGHTA, CDR2 FQGTGA. This CDR3 spans 14 amino acids. For TCRbeta, the library was prepared with unique molecular identifiers. TCRdb itself ran the PCR reads through MiXCR, one entry per CDR3 protein. This repertoire shows approximately 300,000 distinct CDR3 sequences, around 7.1% found once; its top ten account for over 7.5%. This chain joins TRBV7-3 and TRBJ2-3; D ambiguous. Sequencing used peripheral blood, obtained 360 days after TCRalphabeta/CD19-depleted stem cell transplant. The TCR originated in a female patient aged 2-15 years who had a stem cell transplant for Fanconi anemia, so the T cells may come from the graft donor. CDR3: CASSYAASTDTQYF. DNA for the CDR3: TGTGCCAGCAGCTACGCGGCCTCCACAGATACGCAGTATTTT.